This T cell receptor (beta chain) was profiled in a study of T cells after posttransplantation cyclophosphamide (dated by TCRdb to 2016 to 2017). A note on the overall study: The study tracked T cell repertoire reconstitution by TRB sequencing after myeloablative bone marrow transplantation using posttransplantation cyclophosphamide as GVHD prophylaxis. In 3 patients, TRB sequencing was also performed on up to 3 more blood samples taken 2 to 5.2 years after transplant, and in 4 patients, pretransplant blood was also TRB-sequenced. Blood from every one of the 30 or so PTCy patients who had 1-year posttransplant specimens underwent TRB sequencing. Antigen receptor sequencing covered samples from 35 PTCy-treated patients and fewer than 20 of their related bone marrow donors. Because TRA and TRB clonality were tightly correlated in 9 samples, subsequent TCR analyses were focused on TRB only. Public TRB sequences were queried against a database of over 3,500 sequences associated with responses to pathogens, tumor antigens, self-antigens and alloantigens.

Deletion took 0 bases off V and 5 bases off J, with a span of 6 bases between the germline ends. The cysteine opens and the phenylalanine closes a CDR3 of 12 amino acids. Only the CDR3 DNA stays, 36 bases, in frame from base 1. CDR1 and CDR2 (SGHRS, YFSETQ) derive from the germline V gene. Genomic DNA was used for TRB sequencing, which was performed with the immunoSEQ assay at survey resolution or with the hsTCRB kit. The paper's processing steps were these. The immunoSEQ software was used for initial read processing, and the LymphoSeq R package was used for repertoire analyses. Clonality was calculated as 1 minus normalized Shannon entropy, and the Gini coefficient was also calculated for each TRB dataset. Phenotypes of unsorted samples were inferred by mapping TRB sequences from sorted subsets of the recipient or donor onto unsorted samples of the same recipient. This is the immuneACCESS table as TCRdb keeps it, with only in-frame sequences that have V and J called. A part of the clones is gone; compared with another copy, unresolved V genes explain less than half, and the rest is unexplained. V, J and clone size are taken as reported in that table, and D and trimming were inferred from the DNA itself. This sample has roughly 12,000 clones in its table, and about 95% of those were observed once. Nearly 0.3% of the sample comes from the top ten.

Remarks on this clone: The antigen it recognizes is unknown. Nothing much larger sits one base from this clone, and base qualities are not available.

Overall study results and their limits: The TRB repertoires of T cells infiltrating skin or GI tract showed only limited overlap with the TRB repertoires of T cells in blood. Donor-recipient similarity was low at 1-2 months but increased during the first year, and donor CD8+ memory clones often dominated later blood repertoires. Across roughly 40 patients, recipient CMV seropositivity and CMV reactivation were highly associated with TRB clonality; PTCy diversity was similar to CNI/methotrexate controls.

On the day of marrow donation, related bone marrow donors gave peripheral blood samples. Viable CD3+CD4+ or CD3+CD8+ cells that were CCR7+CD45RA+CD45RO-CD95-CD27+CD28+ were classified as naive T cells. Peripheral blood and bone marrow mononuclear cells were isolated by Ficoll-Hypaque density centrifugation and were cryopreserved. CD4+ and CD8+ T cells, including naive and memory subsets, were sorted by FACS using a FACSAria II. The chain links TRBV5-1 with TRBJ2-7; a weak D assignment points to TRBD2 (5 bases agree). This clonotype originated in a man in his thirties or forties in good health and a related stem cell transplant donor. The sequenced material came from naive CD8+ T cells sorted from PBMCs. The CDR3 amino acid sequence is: CASSLVGDEQYF. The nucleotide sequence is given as TGCGCCAGCAGCTTGGTCGGGGACGAGCAGTACTTC.